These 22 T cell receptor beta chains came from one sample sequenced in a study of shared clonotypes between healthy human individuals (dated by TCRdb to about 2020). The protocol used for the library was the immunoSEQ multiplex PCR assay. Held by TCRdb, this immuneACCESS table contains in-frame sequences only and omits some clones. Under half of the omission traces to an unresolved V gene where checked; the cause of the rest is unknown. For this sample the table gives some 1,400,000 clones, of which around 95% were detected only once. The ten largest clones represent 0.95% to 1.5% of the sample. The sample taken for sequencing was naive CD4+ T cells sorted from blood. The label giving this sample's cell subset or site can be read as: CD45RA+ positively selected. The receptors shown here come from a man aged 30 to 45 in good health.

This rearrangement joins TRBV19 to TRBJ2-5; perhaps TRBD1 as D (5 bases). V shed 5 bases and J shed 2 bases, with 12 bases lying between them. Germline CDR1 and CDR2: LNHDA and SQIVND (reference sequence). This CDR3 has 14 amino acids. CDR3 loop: CASSLRQLQETQYF. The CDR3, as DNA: TGTGCCAGTAGTCTTCGACAGTTACAAGAGACCCAGTACTTC.

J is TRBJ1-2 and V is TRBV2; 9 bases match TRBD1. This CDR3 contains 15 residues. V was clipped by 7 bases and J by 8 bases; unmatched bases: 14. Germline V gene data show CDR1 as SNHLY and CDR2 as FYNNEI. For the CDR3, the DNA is TGTGCCAGCATTAGGGTTTCCGGGACAGGGAACGGCTACACCTTC. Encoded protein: CASIRVSGTGNGYTF.

This chain's CDR3 is CASSFSRENTEAFF. In DNA form, the CDR3 reads TGTGCCAGCAGTTTTTCCAGGGAGAACACTGAAGCTTTCTTT. The chain recombines TRBV27 with TRBJ1-1, with D perhaps matching TRBD1 (5 bases). The CDR3 has 14 residues. V lost 3 bases, J lost 1 base, and 9 bases lay in between. The germline V gene encodes CDR1 MNHEY and CDR2 SMNVEV (reference sequence).

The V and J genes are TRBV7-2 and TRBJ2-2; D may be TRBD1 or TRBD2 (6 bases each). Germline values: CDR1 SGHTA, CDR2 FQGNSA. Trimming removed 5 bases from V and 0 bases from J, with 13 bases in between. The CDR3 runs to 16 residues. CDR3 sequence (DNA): TGTGCCAGCAGCCTACAGGGCGGGACGAACACCGGGGAGCTGTTTTTT. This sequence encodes CASSLQGGTNTGELFF. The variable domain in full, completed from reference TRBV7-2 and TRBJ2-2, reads GAGVSQSPSNKVTEKGKDVELRCDPISGHTALYWYRQSLGQGLEFLIYFQGNSAPDKSGLPSDRFSAERTGGSVSTLTIQRTQQEDSAVYLCASSLQGGTNTGELFFGEGSRLTVL.

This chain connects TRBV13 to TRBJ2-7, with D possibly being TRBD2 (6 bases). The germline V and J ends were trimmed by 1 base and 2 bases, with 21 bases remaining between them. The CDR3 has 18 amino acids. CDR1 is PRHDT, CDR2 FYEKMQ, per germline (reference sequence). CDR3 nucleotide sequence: TGTGCCAGCAGCTTAGTCACCCTGGAACTAGCTGGGACCTACGAGCAGTACTTC. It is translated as CASSLVTLELAGTYEQYF.

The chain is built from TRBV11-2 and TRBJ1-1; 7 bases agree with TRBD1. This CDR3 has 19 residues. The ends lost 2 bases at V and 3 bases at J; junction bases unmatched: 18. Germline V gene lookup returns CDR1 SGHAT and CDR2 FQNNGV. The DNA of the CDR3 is TGTGCCAGCAGCTTATTTTTCCCCAAAACTCAGGGGGGTTACACTGAAGCTTTCTTT. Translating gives CASSLFFPKTQGGYTEAFF.

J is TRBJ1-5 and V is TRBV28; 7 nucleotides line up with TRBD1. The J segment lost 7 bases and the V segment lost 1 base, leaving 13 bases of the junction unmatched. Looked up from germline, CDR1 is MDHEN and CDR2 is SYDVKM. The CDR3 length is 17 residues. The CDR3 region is CASSLSRGYRGRQPQHF. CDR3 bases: TGTGCCAGCAGTTTATCGAGGGGTTACAGGGGAAGACAGCCCCAGCATTTT.

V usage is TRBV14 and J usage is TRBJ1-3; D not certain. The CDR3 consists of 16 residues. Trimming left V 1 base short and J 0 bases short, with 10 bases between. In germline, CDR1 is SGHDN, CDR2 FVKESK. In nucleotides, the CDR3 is TGTGCCAGCAGCCAAGTCAAAGGGATCTCTGGAAACACCATATATTTT. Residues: CASSQVKGISGNTIYF.

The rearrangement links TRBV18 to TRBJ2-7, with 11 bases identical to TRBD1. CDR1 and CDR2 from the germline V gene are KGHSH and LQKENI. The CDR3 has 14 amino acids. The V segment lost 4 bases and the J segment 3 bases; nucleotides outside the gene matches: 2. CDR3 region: CASSLDRGHYEQYF. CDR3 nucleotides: TGTGCCAGCTCACTGGACAGGGGGCACTACGAGCAGTACTTC.

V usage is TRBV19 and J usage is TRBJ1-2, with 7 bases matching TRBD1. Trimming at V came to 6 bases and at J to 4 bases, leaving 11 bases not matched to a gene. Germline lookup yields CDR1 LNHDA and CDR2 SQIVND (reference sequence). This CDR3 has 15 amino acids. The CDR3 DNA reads TGTGCCAGTAGCCCCGGGGACAGAGGGAGCTATGGCTACACCTTC. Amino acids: CASSPGDRGSYGYTF.

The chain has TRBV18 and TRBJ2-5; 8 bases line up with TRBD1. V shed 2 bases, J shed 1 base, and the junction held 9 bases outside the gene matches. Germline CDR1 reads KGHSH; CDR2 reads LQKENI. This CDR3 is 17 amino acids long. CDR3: CASSPRNRGRFQETQYF. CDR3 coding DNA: TGTGCCAGCTCACCAAGAAACAGGGGGAGGTTCCAAGAGACCCAGTACTTC.

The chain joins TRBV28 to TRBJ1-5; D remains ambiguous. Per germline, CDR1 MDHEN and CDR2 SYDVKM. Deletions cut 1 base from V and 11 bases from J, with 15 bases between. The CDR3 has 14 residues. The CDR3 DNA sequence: TGTGCCAGCAGTTTATATAGGCGGTCCCTCTCCCAGCATTTT. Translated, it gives CASSLYRRSLSQHF.

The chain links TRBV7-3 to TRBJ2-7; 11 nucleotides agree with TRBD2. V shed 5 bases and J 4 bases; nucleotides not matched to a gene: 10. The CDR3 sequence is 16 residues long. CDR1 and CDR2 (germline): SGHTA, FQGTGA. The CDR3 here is CASSPPSSGRWYEQYF. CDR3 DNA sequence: TGTGCCAGCAGCCCACCCTCTAGCGGGAGGTGGTACGAGCAGTACTTC.

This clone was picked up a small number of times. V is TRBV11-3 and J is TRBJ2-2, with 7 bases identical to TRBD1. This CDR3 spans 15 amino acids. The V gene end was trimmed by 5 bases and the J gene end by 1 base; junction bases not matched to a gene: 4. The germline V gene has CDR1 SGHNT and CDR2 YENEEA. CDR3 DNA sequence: TGTGCCAGCAGCCCCCGACAGGGGAACACCGGGGAGCTGTTTTTT. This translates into CASSPRQGNTGELFF. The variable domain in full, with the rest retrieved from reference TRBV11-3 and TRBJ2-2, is EAGVVQSPRYKIIEKKQPVAFWCNPISGHNTLYWYLQNLGQGPELLIRYENEEAVDDSQLPKDRFSAERLKGVDSTLKIQPAELGDSAVYLCASSPRQGNTGELFFGEGSRLTVL.

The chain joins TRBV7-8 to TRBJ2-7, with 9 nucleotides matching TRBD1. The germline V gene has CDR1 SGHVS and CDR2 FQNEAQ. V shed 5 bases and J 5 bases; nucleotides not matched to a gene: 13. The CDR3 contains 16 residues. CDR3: CASSHRPGQGSHEQYF. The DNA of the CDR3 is TGTGCCAGCAGCCATAGACCGGGACAGGGTAGCCACGAGCAGTACTTC.

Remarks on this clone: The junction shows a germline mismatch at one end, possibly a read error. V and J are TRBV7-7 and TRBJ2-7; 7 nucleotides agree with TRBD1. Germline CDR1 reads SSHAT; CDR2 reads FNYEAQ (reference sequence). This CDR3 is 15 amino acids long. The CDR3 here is CASSPSPTGIYEQYF. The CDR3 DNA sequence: TGTGCTAGCAGCCCAAGCCCGACAGGGATCTACGAGCAGTACTTC. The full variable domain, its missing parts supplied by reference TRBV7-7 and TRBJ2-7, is GAGVSQSPRYKVTKRGQDVTLRCDPISSHATLYWYQQALGQGPEFLTYFNYEAQPDKSGLPSDRFSAERPEGSISTLTIQRTEQRDSAMYRCASSPSPTGIYEQYFGPGTRLTVT.

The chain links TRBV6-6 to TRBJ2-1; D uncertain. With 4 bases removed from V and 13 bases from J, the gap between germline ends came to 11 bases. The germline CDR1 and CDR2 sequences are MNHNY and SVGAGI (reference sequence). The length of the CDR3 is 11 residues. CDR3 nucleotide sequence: TGTGCCAGCAGTTCAAGGGCAGAACAGTTCTTC. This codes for CASSSRAEQFF.

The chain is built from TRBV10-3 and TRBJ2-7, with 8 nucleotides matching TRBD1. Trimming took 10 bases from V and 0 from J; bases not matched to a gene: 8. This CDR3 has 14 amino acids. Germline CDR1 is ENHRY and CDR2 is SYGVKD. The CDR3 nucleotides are TGTGCCACCGGCCGGGACAGGAGCTCCTACGAGCAGTACTTC. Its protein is CATGRDRSSYEQYF.

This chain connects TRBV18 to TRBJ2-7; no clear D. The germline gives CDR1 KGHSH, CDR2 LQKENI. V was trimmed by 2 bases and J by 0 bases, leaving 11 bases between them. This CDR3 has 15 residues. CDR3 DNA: TGTGCCAGCTCACCAGGACCGTCGTTCTCCTACGAGCAGTACTTC. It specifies CASSPGPSFSYEQYF.

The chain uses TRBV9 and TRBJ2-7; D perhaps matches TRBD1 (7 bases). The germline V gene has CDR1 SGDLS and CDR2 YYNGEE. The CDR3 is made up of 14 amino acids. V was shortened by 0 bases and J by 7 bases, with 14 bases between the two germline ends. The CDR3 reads CASSVVPSGGEQYF. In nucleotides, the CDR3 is TGTGCCAGCAGCGTAGTTCCGTCAGGGGGGGAGCAGTACTTC.

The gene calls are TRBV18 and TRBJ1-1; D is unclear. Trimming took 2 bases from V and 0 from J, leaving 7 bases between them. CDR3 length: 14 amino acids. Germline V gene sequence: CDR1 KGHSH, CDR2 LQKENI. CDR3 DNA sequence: TGTGCCAGCTCACCATCTTCGGTGAACACTGAAGCTTTCTTT. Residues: CASSPSSVNTEAFF.

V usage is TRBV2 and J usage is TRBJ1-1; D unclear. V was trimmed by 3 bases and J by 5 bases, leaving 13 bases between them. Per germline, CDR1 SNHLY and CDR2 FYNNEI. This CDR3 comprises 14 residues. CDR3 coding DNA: TGTGCCAGCAGTGATAGGTCTCCGAGGACTGAAGCTTTCTTT. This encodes CASSDRSPRTEAFF. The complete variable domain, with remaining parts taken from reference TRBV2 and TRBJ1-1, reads EPEVTQTPSHQVTQMGQEVILRCVPISNHLYFYWYRQILGQKVEFLVSFYNNEISEKSEIFDDQFSVERPDGSNFTLKIRSTKLEDSAMYFCASSDRSPRTEAFFGQGTRLTVV.